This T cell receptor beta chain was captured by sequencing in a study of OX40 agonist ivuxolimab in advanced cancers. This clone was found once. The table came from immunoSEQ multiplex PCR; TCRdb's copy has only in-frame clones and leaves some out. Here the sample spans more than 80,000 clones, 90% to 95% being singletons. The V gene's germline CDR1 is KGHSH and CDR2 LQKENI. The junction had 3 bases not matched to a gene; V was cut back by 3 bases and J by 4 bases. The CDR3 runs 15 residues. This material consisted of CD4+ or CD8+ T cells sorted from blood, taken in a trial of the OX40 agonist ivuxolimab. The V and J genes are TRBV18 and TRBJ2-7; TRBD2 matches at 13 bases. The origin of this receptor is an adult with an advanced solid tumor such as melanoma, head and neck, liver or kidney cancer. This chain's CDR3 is CASSPGLAGTYEQYF. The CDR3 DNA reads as TGTGCCAGCTCACCGGGACTAGCGGGAACTTACGAGCAGTACTTC.